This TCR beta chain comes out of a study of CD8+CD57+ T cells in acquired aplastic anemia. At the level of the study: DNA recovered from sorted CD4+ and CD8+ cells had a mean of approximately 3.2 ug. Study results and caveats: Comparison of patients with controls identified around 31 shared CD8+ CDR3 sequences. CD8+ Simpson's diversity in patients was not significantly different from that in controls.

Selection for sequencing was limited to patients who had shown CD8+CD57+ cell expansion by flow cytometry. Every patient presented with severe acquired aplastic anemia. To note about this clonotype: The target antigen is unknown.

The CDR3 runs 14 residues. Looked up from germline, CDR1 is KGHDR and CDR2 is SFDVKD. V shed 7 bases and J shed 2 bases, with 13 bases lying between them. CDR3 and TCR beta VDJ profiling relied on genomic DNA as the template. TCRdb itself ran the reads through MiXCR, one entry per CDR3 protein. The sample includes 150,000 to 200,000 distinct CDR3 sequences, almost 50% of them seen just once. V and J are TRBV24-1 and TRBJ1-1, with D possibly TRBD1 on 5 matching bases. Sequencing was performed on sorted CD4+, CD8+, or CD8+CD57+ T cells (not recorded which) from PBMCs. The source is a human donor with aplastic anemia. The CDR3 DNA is TGTGCCACCAGGAGGGACGGAATTAACACTGAAGCTTTCTTT. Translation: CATRRDGINTEAFF.